The clone carrying this T cell receptor beta chain was recorded many times. Antigen specificity is unknown. Time point described: newly diagnosed GD, antithyroid drugs for less than 3 months. The TCR library used RNA extracted from PBMCs. Patients came through an endocrinology department, and that department was in Xi'an, China. This entry is derived from a study of regulatory T cells in long-lasting Graves disease. General study points: The persistent group shared 2,700 or so public clonotypes, more than the 966 shared by new patients. Persistent Graves' patients showed less TCR diversity than newly diagnosed ones.

To make TCR beta libraries, researchers used iRepertoire HTBI primers and Arm-PCR of CDR3 regions. Per the study methods: Overall, samples carried around 60 TRBV and 14 TRBJ segments. One entry per CDR3 protein, called by TCRdb with MiXCR from the multiplex PCR reads. Clone size and V and J calls follow TCRdb, not the original study. The sample has under 300,000 distinct CDR3 sequences; around 17% are singletons. Germline assignment: CDR1 MNHEY and CDR2 SMNVEV (reference sequence). The CDR3 consists of 13 residues. The ends were cut back, 4 bases at V and 4 bases at J, with 10 bases in the middle. The sample in question was peripheral blood mononuclear cells (PBMCs), obtained at new diagnosis, from a patient treated with antithyroid drugs. The chain combines TRBV27 with TRBJ2-5; D unclear. The receptor was isolated from a female donor with Graves disease. CDR3 protein: CASSSAYTETQYF. DNA for the CDR3: TGTGCCAGCAGTTCCGCATACACAGAGACCCAGTACTTC.